The rows below give T cell receptor beta chains drawn from one sample of a study of blood T cells in healthy people across ages. TCRdb reprocessed the 5' RACE reads via MiXCR and lists one record per CDR3 protein. The sample contains 700,000 to 950,000 distinct CDR3 sequences, around 40% of which appear only once. The sequenced sample consisted of blood. The source of these receptors is a woman between 55 and 75 years old in good health. Both conserved end residues are part of each CDR3. The D gene is left open where the match is weak. Not every row has a clone size; where given, it reads once, few, many or a size class.

>TRBJ1-3|TRBD1|TRBV13|.
TGTGCCAGCGGCCAAGACAGGGGCCCCGAAACCGGAAACACCATATATTTT
CASGQDRGPETGNTIYF
>TRBJ2-3|.|TRBV13|.
TGTGCCAGCAGAGCCCCTACAGGAGATACGCAGTATTTT
CASRAPTGDTQYF
>TRBJ2-2|.|TRBV9|once
TGTGCCAGCAGCGTAGTACTAGCTGGGACCACCGGGGAGCTGTTTTTT
CASSVVLAGTTGELFF
>TRBJ2-5|TRBD2|TRBV10-3|many
TGTGCCATCAGTGAGTCAACTAGCGGGAGGGAGACCCAGTACTTC
CAISESTSGRETQYF
>TRBJ2-5|TRBD2|TRBV12-5|.
TGTGCTAGTGCCGGGACTAGCGGGAATCAAGAGACCCAGTACTTC
CASAGTSGNQETQYF
>TRBJ2-7|.|TRBV14|.
TGTGCCAGCAGCCAAGATATTGGCTACTACAATGAGCAGTACTTC
CASSQDIGYYNEQYF
>TRBJ2-3|TRBD2|TRBV5-1|.
TGCGCCAGCAGCAAGACTAGCGGAGATACGCAGTATTTT
CASSKTSGDTQYF
>TRBJ2-1|.|TRBV10-3|.
TGTGCCATCAGTGAGAAAGGGCGTGAGCAGTTCTTC
CAISEKGREQFF
>TRBJ2-1|.|TRBV12-3/TRBV12-4|few
TGTGCCAGCAGCCCCCAGGCAATCGGGACGTCCACCGAGCAGTTCTTC
CASSPQAIGTSTEQFF
>TRBJ2-2|.|TRBV11-3|.
TGTGCCAGCAGCTTAACGGGGGCAAGCACCGGGGAGCTGTTTTTT
CASSLTGASTGELFF
>TRBJ1-2|TRBD1|TRBV28|.
TGTGCCAGCAGTTTACCGGGACAGGGTGGCTATGGCTACACCTTC
CASSLPGQGGYGYTF
>TRBJ1-2|.|TRBV6-1|.
TGTGCCAGCAGTGAAGCACGTAACAACAACTATGGCTACACCTTC
CASSEARNNNYGYTF
>TRBJ2-3|TRBD2|TRBV5-1|many
TGCGCCAGCAGCTCCTACGGAGCGGGGGGGAGCACAGATACGCAGTATTTT
CASSSYGAGGSTDTQYF
>TRBJ2-7|.|TRBV29-1|.
TGCAGCGTTGGGTCAGGGCGCCACGAGCAGTACTTC
CSVGSGRHEQYF
>TRBJ1-1|TRBD1|TRBV7-9|once
TGTGCCAGCAGCTTAGCCCCTGGGACAGGGGGCACTGAAGCTTTCTTT
CASSLAPGTGGTEAFF
>TRBJ1-1|.|TRBV7-9|.
TGTGCCAGCAGCTTAAGAAGTGGCTCAGCTTTCTTT
CASSLRSGSAFF
>TRBJ2-1|.|TRBV6-5|.
TGTGCCAGCAGTACGGACTGGGGATACAATGAGCAGTTCTTC
CASSTDWGYNEQFF
>TRBJ1-4|.|TRBV6-5|.
TGTGCCAGTGGCGGTCGGGATAAGGGTAATGAAAAACTGTTTTTT
CASGGRDKGNEKLFF
>TRBJ2-3|TRBD1|TRBV12-3/TRBV12-4|many
TGTGCCAGCAGTTCGGACAGGGAGGTAACAGATACGCAGTATTTT
CASSSDREVTDTQYF
>TRBJ2-1|TRBD2|TRBV3-1|few
TGTGCCAGCAGCCGAAGGGCCGCTAGCGGGAGCGATGAGCAGTTCTTC
CASSRRAASGSDEQFF
>TRBJ1-1|.|TRBV14|.
TGTGCCAGCAGCCATAAAGGGGTTGACACTGAAGCTTTCTTT
CASSHKGVDTEAFF
>TRBJ1-2|.|TRBV14|.
TGTGCCAGCAGCCCCGAAATGGCGTATGGCTACACCTTC
CASSPEMAYGYTF
>TRBJ1-6|.|TRBV7-2|few
TGTGCCAGCAGCTTAGTTCGCCAGGGTGACTCACCCCTCCACTTT
CASSLVRQGDSPLHF
>TRBJ2-3|TRBD1|TRBV20-1|few
TGCAGTGCTAGGGCCCTTGGGACAGGGGACACAGATACGCAGTATTTT
CSARALGTGDTDTQYF
>TRBJ2-3|.|TRBV7-3|.
TGTGCCAGCAGCTCACTCGCGGGTTTCACAGATACGCAGTATTTT
CASSSLAGFTDTQYF
>TRBJ2-1|TRBD1|TRBV27|.
TGTGCCAGCAGAACCGGGACAGCCAAAGGTAATGAGCAGTTCTTC
CASRTGTAKGNEQFF
>TRBJ2-3|TRBD2|TRBV12-3/TRBV12-4|few
TGTGCCAGCAGTTTGTGGGGATGGCTAGCGGGGGACCACCAATTCAGCACAGATACGCAGTATTTT
CASSLWGWLAGDHQFSTDTQYF
>TRBJ2-7|.|TRBV29-1|many
TGCAGCGTTGAAGAGGACGGATACGAGCAGTACTTC
CSVEEDGYEQYF
>TRBJ1-2|.|TRBV5-1|.
TGCGCCAGCAGCTTGGACAGCGGCTATGGCTACACCTTC
CASSLDSGYGYTF
>TRBJ2-7|TRBD2|TRBV7-9|many
TGTGCCAGCAGCCCCGCCGCTCGCGGGAGTGTCCACGAGCAGTACTTC
CASSPAARGSVHEQYF
>TRBJ2-1|TRBD2|TRBV4-2|.
TGTGCCAGCAGCCTTGCGGAAACTAGCGACTACAATGAGCAGTTCTTC
CASSLAETSDYNEQFF
>TRBJ1-2|.|TRBV9|.
TGTGCCAGCAGCGGGGAAAACAGAATTCTCTATGGCTACACCTTC
CASSGENRILYGYTF
>TRBJ2-3|.|TRBV27|.
TGTGCCAGCAGTTTACCCCCCCCTTCGGGTGGAGGTACGCAGTATTTT
CASSLPPPSGGGTQYF
>TRBJ2-1|TRBD2|TRBV20-1|few
TGCAGTGCCCTTGCCGGACTAGCGGACAATGAGCAGTTCTTC
CSALAGLADNEQFF
>TRBJ2-5|.|TRBV2|.
TGTGCCAGCAGTGAGGGGGTGAACCAAGAGACCCAGTACTTC
CASSEGVNQETQYF
>TRBJ1-4|.|TRBV29-1|.
TGCAGCGTTGGACTGGGGCGGGCTAATGAAAAACTGTTTTTT
CSVGLGRANEKLFF
>TRBJ2-1|.|TRBV25-1|few
TGTGCCAGTGAAAGGGCGGGGACAGACACCCGCGGGGATGAGCAGTTCTTC
CASERAGTDTRGDEQFF
>TRBJ1-1|.|TRBV12-3/TRBV12-4|.
TGTGCCAGCAGTATGACCCGGGGTAGGGACACTGAAGCTTTCTTT
CASSMTRGRDTEAFF
>TRBJ2-1|.|TRBV4-3|.
TGCGCCAGCAGCCAAGACAATCGGGAGACCCAGTTCTTC
CASSQDNRETQFF
>TRBJ2-5|.|TRBV12-3/TRBV12-4|.
TGTGCCAGCAGTTTTAACGTAGGGCAAGAGACCCAGTACTTC
CASSFNVGQETQYF
>TRBJ2-3|TRBD2|TRBV18|many
TGTGCCAGCAGTCCGGGACTAGCGGGAGTCGCAGATACGCAGTATTTT
CASSPGLAGVADTQYF
>TRBJ2-1|TRBD2|TRBV7-7|.
TGTGCCAGCAGCGTGGATAGCGGGGGTGAGCAGTTCTTC
CASSVDSGGEQFF
>TRBJ2-7|.|TRBV28|.
TGTGCCAGCAATTTACGGGGGAAAAGCACCTACGAGCAGTACTTC
CASNLRGKSTYEQYF
>TRBJ2-6|.|TRBV21-1|.
TGTGCCAGCCACGTCGTGTTTTCTGGGGCCAACGTCCTGACTTTC
CASHVVFSGANVLTF
>TRBJ2-5|.|TRBV20-1|.
TGCAGTGCTAGAGATATTGAGGGGTCCGCAATAGAGACCCAGTACTTC
CSARDIEGSAIETQYF
>TRBJ2-7|.|TRBV20-1|.
TGCAGCGCTAGAGATATGGGACAAGGACTAGCCTACGAGCAGTACTTC
CSARDMGQGLAYEQYF
>TRBJ2-7|.|TRBV5-1|many
TGCGCCAGCAGCCAGTCCCCAGATGGGGAGCAGTACTTC
CASSQSPDGEQYF
>TRBJ2-4|TRBD1|TRBV11-2|.
TGTGCCAGCAGCGGAAGTTCAGGGGGCGATTTCGGCATTCAGTACTTC
CASSGSSGGDFGIQYF
>TRBJ2-5|TRBD2|TRBV10-3|many
TGTGCCATCAGCCAAGCGGGGGGGCCGGAGACCCAGTACTTC
CAISQAGGPETQYF
>TRBJ2-7|TRBD2|TRBV25-1|.
TGTGCCAGCAGTGTGGGCGGGAGCTTGACCTACAATGAGCAGTACTTC
CASSVGGSLTYNEQYF
>TRBJ2-7|.|TRBV21-1|.
TGTGCCAGCAGCAAAAAATTTAAGGGACAGGGGAACCACGAGCAGTACTTC
CASSKKFKGQGNHEQYF
>TRBJ2-1|TRBD2|TRBV27|once
TGTGCCAGCAGTTTGCGGGGGAAAGGTTACAATGAGCAGTTCTTC
CASSLRGKGYNEQFF
>TRBJ2-6|.|TRBV12-3/TRBV12-4|many
TGTGCCAGCAGATCCAGCGGACAGCGAGTTATCTCTGGGGCCAACGTCCTGACTTTC
CASRSSGQRVISGANVLTF
>TRBJ2-1|.|TRBV6-5|.
TGTGCCACCCTCCGGAGGGCTAGCTCCTACAATGAGCAGTTCTTC
CATLRRASSYNEQFF
>TRBJ2-7|.|TRBV6-6|.
TGTGCCAGCAGAGATAGCGGACAAAGCTCCTACGAGCAGTACTTC
CASRDSGQSSYEQYF